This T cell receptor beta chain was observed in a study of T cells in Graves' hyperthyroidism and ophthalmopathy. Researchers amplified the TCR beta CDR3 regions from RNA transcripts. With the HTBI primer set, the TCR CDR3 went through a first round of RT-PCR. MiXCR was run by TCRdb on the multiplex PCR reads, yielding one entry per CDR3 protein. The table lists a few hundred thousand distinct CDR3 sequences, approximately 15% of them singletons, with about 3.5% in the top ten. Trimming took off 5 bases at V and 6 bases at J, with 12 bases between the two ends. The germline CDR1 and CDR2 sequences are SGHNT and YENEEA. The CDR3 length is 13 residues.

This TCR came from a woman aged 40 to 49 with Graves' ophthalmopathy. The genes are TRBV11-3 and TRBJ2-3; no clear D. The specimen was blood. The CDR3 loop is CASSPMSGDTQYF. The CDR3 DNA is TGTGCCAGCAGCCCGATGTCGGGCGATACGCAGTATTTT.